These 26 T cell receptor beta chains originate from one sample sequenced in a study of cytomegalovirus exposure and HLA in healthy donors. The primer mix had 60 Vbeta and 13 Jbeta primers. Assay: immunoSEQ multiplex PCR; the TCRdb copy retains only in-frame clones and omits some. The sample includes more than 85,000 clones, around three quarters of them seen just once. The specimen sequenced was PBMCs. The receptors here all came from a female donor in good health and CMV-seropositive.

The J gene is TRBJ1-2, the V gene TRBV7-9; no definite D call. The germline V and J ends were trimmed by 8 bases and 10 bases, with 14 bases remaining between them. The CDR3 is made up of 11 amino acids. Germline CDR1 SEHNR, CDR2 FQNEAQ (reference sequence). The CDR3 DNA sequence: TGTGCCAGCGCCCCCGGGAACTTCTACACCTTC. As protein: CASAPGNFYTF.

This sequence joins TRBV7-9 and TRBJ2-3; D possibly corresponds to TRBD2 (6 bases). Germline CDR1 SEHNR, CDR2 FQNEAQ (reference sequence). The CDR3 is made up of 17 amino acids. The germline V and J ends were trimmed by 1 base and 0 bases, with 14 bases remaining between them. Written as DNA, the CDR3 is TGTGCCAGCAGCTTAGGGAGGGGCCCTGCCAGCACAGATACGCAGTATTTT. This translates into CASSLGRGPASTDTQYF.

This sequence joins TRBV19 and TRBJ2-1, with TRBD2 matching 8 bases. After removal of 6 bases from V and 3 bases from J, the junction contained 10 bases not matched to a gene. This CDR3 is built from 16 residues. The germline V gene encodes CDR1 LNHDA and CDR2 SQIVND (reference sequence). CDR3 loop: CASRDLGAGDYNEQFF. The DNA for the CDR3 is TGTGCCAGTAGGGATCTAGGAGCGGGGGACTACAATGAGCAGTTCTTC.

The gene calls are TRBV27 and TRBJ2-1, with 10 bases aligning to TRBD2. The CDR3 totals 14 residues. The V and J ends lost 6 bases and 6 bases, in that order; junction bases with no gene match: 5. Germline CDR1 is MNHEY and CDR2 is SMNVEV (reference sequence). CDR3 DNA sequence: TGTGCCAGCAGATCCGGACTAGCGGTCAATGAGCAGTTCTTC. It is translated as CASRSGLAVNEQFF.

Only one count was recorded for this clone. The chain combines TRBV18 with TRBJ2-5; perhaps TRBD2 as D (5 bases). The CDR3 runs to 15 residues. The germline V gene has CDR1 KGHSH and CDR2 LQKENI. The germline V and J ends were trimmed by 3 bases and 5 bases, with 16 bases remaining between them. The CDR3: CASSPSRTLGETQYF. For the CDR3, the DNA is TGTGCCAGCTCACCGTCCCGGACTCTGGGGGAGACCCAGTACTTC.

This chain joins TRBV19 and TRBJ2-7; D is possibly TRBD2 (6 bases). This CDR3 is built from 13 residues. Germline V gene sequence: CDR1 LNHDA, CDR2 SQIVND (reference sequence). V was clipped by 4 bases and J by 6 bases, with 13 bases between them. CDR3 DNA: TGTGCCAGTAGTAGGAGGGGATGGTCCGAGCAGTACTTC. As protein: CASSRRGWSEQYF. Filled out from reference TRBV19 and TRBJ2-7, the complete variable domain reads DGGITQSPKYLFRKEGQNVTLSCEQNLNHDAMYWYRQDPGQGLRLIYYSQIVNDFQKGDIAEGYSVSREKKESFPLTVTSAQKNPTAFYLCASSRRGWSEQYFGPGTRLTVT.

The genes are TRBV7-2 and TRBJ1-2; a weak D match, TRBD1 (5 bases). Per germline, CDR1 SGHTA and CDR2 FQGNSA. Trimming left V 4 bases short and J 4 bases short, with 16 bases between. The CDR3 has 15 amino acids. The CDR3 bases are TGTGCCAGCAGCTACGACGGGGGGGGAAGCTATGGCTACACCTTC. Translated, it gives CASSYDGGGSYGYTF.

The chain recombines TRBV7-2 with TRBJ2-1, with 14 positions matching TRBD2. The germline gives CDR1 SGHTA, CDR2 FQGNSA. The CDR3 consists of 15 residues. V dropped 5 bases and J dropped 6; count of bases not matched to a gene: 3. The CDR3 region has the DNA TGTGCCAGCAGCCGACTAGCGGGGGGGCTCAATGAGCAGTTCTTC. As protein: CASSRLAGGLNEQFF.

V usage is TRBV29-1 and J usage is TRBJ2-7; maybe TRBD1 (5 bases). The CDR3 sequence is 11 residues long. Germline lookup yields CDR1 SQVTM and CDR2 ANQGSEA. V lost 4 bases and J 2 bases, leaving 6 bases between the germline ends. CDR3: CSVVRAYEQYF. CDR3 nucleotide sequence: TGCAGCGTTGTCAGGGCCTACGAGCAGTACTTC.

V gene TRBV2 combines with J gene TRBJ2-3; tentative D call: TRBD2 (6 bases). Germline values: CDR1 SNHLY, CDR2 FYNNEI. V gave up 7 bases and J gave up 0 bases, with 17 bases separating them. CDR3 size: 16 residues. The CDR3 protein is CASMRGKVVSTDTQYF. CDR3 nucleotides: TGTGCCAGCATGCGCGGGAAGGTCGTCAGCACAGATACGCAGTATTTT.

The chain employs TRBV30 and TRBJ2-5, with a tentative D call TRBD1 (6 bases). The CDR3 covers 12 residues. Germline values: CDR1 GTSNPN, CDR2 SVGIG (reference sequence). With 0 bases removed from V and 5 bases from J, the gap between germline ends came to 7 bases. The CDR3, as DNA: TGTGCCTGGAGTGTAAGGGGGGAGACCCAGTACTTC. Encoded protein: CAWSVRGETQYF. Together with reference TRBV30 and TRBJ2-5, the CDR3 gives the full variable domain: SQTIHQWPATLVQPVGSPLSLECTVEGTSNPNLYWYRQAAGRGLQLLFYSVGIGQISSEVPQNLSASRPQDRQFILSSKKLLLSDSGFYLCAWSVRGETQYFGPGTRLLVL.

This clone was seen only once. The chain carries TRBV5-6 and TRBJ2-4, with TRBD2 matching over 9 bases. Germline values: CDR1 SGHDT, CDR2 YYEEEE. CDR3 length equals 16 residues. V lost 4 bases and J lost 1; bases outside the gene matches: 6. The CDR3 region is CASSPQAGGAKNIQYF. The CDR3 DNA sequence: TGTGCCAGCAGCCCCCAAGCGGGGGGCGCCAAAAACATTCAGTACTTC.

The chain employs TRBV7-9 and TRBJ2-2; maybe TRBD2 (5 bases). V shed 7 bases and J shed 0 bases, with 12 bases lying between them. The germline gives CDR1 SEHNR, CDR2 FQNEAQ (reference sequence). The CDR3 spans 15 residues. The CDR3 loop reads CASTPGSSNTGELFF. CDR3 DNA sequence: TGTGCCAGCACCCCGGGATCCTCGAACACCGGGGAGCTGTTTTTT.

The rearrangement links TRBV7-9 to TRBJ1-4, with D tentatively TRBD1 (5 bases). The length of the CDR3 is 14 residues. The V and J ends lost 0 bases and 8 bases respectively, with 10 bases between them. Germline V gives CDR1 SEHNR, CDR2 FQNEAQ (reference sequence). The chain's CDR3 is CASSLAGVREKLFF. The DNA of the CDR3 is TGTGCCAGCAGCTTAGCAGGGGTTCGAGAAAAACTGTTTTTT.

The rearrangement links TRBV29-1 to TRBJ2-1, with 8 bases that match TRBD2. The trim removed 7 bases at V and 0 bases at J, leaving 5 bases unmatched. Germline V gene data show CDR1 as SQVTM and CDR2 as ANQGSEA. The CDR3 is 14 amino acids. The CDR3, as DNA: TGCAGCGGATCAAGCGGGAGCTCCTACAATGAGCAGTTCTTC. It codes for CSGSSGSSYNEQFF.

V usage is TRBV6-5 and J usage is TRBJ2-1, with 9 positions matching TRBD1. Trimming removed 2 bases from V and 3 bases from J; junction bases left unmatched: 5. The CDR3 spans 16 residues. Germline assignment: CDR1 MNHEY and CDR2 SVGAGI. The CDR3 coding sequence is TGTGCCAGCAGTTACGAGGGGACAGGGAACTACAATGAGCAGTTCTTC. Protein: CASSYEGTGNYNEQFF.

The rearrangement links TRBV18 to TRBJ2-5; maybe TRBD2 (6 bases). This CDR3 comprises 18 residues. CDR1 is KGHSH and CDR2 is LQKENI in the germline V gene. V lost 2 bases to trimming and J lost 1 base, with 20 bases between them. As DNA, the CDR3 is TGTGCCAGCTCACCAGGGTCTAGCGACCCTGGGGCCCAAGAGACCCAGTACTTC. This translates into CASSPGSSDPGAQETQYF.

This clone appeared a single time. As DNA, the CDR3 is TGTGCCAGCAGCTCCGGGACTCGGGGTACCTATGGCTACACCTTC. It yields the protein CASSSGTRGTYGYTF. V is TRBV7-2 and J is TRBJ1-2; D might be TRBD1 (5 bases). This CDR3 has 15 amino acids. Germline V gene lookup returns CDR1 SGHTA and CDR2 FQGNSA. V was shortened by 4 bases and J by 4 bases, with 16 bases between the two germline ends. The whole variable domain, filled in from reference TRBV7-2 and TRBJ1-2, reads GAGVSQSPSNKVTEKGKDVELRCDPISGHTALYWYRQSLGQGLEFLIYFQGNSAPDKSGLPSDRFSAERTGGSVSTLTIQRTQQEDSAVYLCASSSGTRGTYGYTFGSGTRLTVV.

In DNA, the CDR3 is TGTGCCAGCAGCTTAATAGGGGGACAGTTTAACACCGGGGAGCTGTTTTTT. It translates to CASSLIGGQFNTGELFF. J is TRBJ2-2 and V is TRBV7-8, with TRBD1 matching over 7 bases. Per the germline V gene, CDR1 is SGHVS and CDR2 is FQNEAQ. The CDR3 extends over 17 amino acids. V shed 2 bases and J 2 bases; nucleotides not matched to a gene: 8.

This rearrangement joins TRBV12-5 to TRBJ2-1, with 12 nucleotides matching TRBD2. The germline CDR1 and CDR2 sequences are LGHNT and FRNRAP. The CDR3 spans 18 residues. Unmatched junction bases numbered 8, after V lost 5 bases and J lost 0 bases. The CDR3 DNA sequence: TGTGCTAGTGGTCCCCTAGCGGGAGGGTCCCGCTCCTACAATGAGCAGTTCTTC. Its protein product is CASGPLAGGSRSYNEQFF.

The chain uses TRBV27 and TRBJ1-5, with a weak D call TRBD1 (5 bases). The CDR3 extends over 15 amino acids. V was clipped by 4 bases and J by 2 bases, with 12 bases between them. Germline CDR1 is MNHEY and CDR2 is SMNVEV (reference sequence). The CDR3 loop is CASSYTGVGNQPQHF. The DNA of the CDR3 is TGTGCCAGCAGTTACACGGGGGTGGGCAATCAGCCCCAGCATTTT.

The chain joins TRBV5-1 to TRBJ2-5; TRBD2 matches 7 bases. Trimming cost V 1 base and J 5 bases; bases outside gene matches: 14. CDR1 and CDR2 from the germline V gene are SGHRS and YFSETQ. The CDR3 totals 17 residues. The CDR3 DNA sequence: TGCGCCAGCAGCTTGAGTCCGGGGGGATGGGGAGAGGAGACCCAGTACTTC. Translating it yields CASSLSPGGWGEETQYF.

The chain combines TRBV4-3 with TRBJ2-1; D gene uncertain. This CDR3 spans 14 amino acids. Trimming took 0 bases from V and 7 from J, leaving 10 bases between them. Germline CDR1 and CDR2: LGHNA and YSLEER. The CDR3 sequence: CASSQDGPGNEQFF. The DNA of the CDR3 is TGCGCCAGCAGCCAAGACGGTCCCGGGAATGAGCAGTTCTTC.

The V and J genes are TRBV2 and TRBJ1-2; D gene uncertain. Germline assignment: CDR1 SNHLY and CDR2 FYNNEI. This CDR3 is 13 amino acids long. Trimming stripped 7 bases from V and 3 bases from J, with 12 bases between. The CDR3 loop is CASNHRVDYGYTF. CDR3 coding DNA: TGTGCCAGCAACCACAGAGTGGACTATGGCTACACCTTC.

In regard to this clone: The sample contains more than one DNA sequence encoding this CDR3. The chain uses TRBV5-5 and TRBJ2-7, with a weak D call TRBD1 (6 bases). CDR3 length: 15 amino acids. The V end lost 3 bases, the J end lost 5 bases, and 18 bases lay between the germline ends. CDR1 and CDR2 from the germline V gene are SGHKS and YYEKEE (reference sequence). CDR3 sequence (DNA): TGTGCCAGCAGCTCCACGGGACAAGGGGCTGACGAGCAGTACTTC. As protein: CASSSTGQGADEQYF. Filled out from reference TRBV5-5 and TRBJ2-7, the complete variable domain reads DAGVTQSPTHLIKTRGQQVTLRCSPISGHKSVSWYQQVLGQGPQFIFQYYEKEERGRGNFPDRFSARQFPNYSSELNVNALLLGDSALYLCASSSTGQGADEQYFGPGTRLTVT.

CDR3 nucleotides: TGTGCCAGCAGCCTAAGACAGGCGACGAACACTGAAGCTTTCTTT. This sequence encodes CASSLRQATNTEAFF. The chain joins TRBV5-5 to TRBJ1-1; D possibly corresponds to TRBD1 (6 bases). The CDR3 is 15 amino acids. The germline V gene encodes CDR1 SGHKS and CDR2 YYEKEE (reference sequence). V lost 4 bases to trimming and J lost 1 base, with 14 bases between them.